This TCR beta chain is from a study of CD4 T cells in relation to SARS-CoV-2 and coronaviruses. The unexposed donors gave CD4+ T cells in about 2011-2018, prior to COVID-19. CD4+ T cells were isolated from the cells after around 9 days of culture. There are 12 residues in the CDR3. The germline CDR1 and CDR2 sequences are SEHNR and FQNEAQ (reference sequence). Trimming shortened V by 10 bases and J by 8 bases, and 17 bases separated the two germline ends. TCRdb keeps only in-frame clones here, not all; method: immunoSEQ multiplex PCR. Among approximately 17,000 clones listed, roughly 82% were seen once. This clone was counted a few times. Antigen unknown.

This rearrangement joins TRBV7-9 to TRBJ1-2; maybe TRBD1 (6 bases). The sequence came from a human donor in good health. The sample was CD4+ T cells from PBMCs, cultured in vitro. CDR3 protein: CATRAGAGGYTF. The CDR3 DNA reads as TGTGCCACCAGAGCAGGGGCGGGGGGCTACACCTTC.